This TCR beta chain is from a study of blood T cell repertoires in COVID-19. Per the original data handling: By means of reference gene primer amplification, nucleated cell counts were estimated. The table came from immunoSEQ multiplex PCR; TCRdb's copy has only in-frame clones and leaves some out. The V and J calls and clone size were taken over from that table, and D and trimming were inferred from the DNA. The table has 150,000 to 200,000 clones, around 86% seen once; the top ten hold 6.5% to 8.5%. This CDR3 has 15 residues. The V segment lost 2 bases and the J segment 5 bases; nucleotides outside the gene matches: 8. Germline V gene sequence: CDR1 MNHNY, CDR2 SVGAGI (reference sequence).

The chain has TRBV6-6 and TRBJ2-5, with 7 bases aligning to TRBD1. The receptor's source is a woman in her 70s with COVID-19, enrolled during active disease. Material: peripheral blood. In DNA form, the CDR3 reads TGTGCCAGCAGTTACGTTGGGACAGAAAGGGAGACCCAGTACTTC. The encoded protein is CASSYVGTERETQYF.